This is a list of T cell receptor beta chains from one sample in a study of T-cell memory formation after mild COVID-19. TCRdb re-called the 5' RACE reads with MiXCR, one entry per CDR3 protein. The sample includes under 400,000 distinct CDR3 sequences, 25% to 30% of them seen just once. The sequenced sample consisted of PBMCs or a T cell subset sorted from them (not recorded which). The receptor source for this set is an adult woman who had mild COVID-19 (a few samples of this study predate the infection). Cell type and time point are not known. The conserved cysteine and the conserved F or W are not part of the CDR3 here.

v_gene	j_gene	CDR3aa
TRBV24-1	TRBJ2-5	ATSGLGTEQETQY
TRBV7-2	TRBJ2-3	ASSPQGFSTDTQY
TRBV5-1	TRBJ2-7	ASSLAGEDEQY
TRBV6-5	TRBJ2-3	ASSYHPLREATDTQY
TRBV4-3	TRBJ2-2	ASSQENHQVPGELF
TRBV6-4	TRBJ2-1	ASSGSPAEWNEQF
TRBV18	TRBJ2-7	ASSPGTLHEQY
TRBV29-1	TRBJ2-5	SSRGTSGSWETQY
TRBV12-3/TRBV12-4	TRBJ1-4	ASRSRASNEKLF
TRBV12-3/TRBV12-4	TRBJ2-7	ASRRQGGRSYEQY
TRBV19	TRBJ2-7	ATWDRTMAGVEQY